The rows below give T cell receptor beta chains drawn from one sample of a study of blood T cell repertoires in COVID-19. Sequencing used immunoSEQ multiplex PCR; TCRdb keeps in-frame clones, though not all of them. The sample carries 150,000 to 200,000 clones, around 87% recorded once. The sequenced sample consisted of PBMCs or T cells enriched from blood (not recorded which). Receptors were obtained from a woman aged 25 to 39 who had recovered from COVID-19. Each CDR3 is given with its conserved first and last residue. D genes are given only for firm matches. Size values are once, few and many counts, or a class for expanded clones, and some rows have none.

abundance: -; d_gene: TRBD1; j_gene: TRBJ2-7; v_gene: TRBV30; CDR3nt: TGTGCCTGGAGTCCGGGACAGGGGGACAGTGGCGAGCAGTACTTC; CDR3aa: CAWSPGQGDSGEQYF
abundance: -; d_gene: TRBD1; j_gene: TRBJ1-1; v_gene: TRBV7-8; CDR3nt: TGTGCCAGCAGCTCAACAGGGGGCATCTACACTGAAGCTTTCTTT; CDR3aa: CASSSTGGIYTEAFF
abundance: -; d_gene: -; j_gene: TRBJ1-2; v_gene: TRBV18; CDR3nt: TGTGCCAGCTCACCCTTTTCGGGGGACGGCTACACCTTC; CDR3aa: CASSPFSGDGYTF
abundance: few; d_gene: -; j_gene: TRBJ1-2; v_gene: TRBV6-6; CDR3nt: TGTGCCAGCAGACGATCAGGACAGCGCCAAGCCGTTAACTATGGCTACACCTTC; CDR3aa: CASRRSGQRQAVNYGYTF
abundance: -; d_gene: TRBD1; j_gene: TRBJ2-4; v_gene: TRBV19; CDR3nt: TGTGCCAGTAGCGGGACAGCTAAAAACATTCAGTACTTC; CDR3aa: CASSGTAKNIQYF
abundance: -; d_gene: -; j_gene: TRBJ1-1; v_gene: TRBV5-1; CDR3nt: TGCGCCAGCAGCTTGGGGCCTCCCGGCGGCACTGAAGCTTTCTTT; CDR3aa: CASSLGPPGGTEAFF
abundance: few; d_gene: TRBD2; j_gene: TRBJ2-1; v_gene: TRBV6-2/TRBV6-3; CDR3nt: TGTGCCAGCAGTCCCCTCGGACTAGAGACCAATGAGCAGTTCTTC; CDR3aa: CASSPLGLETNEQFF
abundance: -; d_gene: TRBD1; j_gene: TRBJ2-3; v_gene: TRBV29-1; CDR3nt: TGCAGCGGTCGACAGGGAGATACGCAGTATTTT; CDR3aa: CSGRQGDTQYF
abundance: many; d_gene: TRBD1; j_gene: TRBJ1-6; v_gene: TRBV5-1; CDR3nt: TGCGCCAGCAGATCCTCCGGGACAGGGACGTCTTCACCCCTCCACTTT; CDR3aa: CASRSSGTGTSSPLHF
abundance: -; d_gene: -; j_gene: TRBJ2-1; v_gene: TRBV6-5; CDR3nt: TGTGCCAGCAGTCCGAGCGGGTGGGACAATGAGCAGTTCTTC; CDR3aa: CASSPSGWDNEQFF
abundance: -; d_gene: TRBD1; j_gene: TRBJ1-2; v_gene: TRBV7-2; CDR3nt: TGTGCCAGCAGCTTAGCGGGACCCGGGACAGCCTATGGCTACACCTTC; CDR3aa: CASSLAGPGTAYGYTF
abundance: -; d_gene: TRBD1; j_gene: TRBJ1-2; v_gene: TRBV7-8; CDR3nt: TGTGCCAGCAGCTTAGGGCTGGGGCAGGGGGCTTATGGCTACACCTTC; CDR3aa: CASSLGLGQGAYGYTF
abundance: -; d_gene: TRBD2; j_gene: TRBJ2-1; v_gene: TRBV11-2; CDR3nt: TGTGCCAGCAGCACGTGGACTAGCGGGGGGCTTAGGGAGTACAATGAGCAGTTCTTC; CDR3aa: CASSTWTSGGLREYNEQFF
abundance: -; d_gene: -; j_gene: TRBJ1-2; v_gene: TRBV19; CDR3nt: TGTGCCAGTAGCCCCCAGGGGCAGCAGTATGGCTACACCTTC; CDR3aa: CASSPQGQQYGYTF
abundance: -; d_gene: -; j_gene: TRBJ1-4; v_gene: TRBV11-3; CDR3nt: TGTGCCAGCAGCCCGACGTCCGGGGATGAAAAACTGTTTTTT; CDR3aa: CASSPTSGDEKLFF
abundance: -; d_gene: -; j_gene: TRBJ1-3; v_gene: TRBV28; CDR3nt: TGTGCCAGCAGTTTACGAACAGTCGTCTCTGGAAACACCATATATTTT; CDR3aa: CASSLRTVVSGNTIYF
abundance: -; d_gene: TRBD2; j_gene: TRBJ2-1; v_gene: TRBV14; CDR3nt: TGTGCCAGCAGCCATAGCGGGTTCTACAATGAGCAGTTCTTC; CDR3aa: CASSHSGFYNEQFF
abundance: -; d_gene: -; j_gene: TRBJ1-5; v_gene: TRBV25-1; CDR3nt: TGTGCCAGCAGTGAAGGGGGACAACGCAATCAGCCCCAGCATTTT; CDR3aa: CASSEGGQRNQPQHF
abundance: -; d_gene: TRBD1; j_gene: TRBJ1-2; v_gene: TRBV5-6; CDR3nt: TGTGCCAGCAGCTTAACGGACAGGTTATATGGCTACACCTTC; CDR3aa: CASSLTDRLYGYTF
abundance: -; d_gene: TRBD2; j_gene: TRBJ2-3; v_gene: TRBV5-1; CDR3nt: TGCGCCAGCAGCCCTTTTACTAGCGGCCCCACAGATACGCAGTATTTT; CDR3aa: CASSPFTSGPTDTQYF
abundance: few; d_gene: -; j_gene: TRBJ2-3; v_gene: TRBV18; CDR3nt: TGTGCCAGCTCAGCGGCCGCGGGCAACAATCTTGGAAGCACAGATACGCAGTATTTT; CDR3aa: CASSAAAGNNLGSTDTQYF
abundance: -; d_gene: TRBD2; j_gene: TRBJ2-2; v_gene: TRBV24-1; CDR3nt: TGTGCCACCAGTGAAACGGGACTAGCGGTGGGCGGGGAGCTGTTTTTT; CDR3aa: CATSETGLAVGGELFF
abundance: -; d_gene: -; j_gene: TRBJ2-5; v_gene: TRBV19; CDR3nt: TGTGCCAGTAGTCCACTTGTCCAGGCCCAAGAGACCCAGTACTTC; CDR3aa: CASSPLVQAQETQYF
abundance: once; d_gene: TRBD1; j_gene: TRBJ1-1; v_gene: TRBV10-2; CDR3nt: TGCGCCAGCAGGAACGACAGGGCTGAAGCTTTCTTT; CDR3aa: CASRNDRAEAFF
abundance: -; d_gene: -; j_gene: TRBJ1-5; v_gene: TRBV6-1; CDR3nt: TGTGCCAGCAGTGAAAGCGCTCGGGGTACGAATCAGCCCCAGCATTTT; CDR3aa: CASSESARGTNQPQHF
abundance: -; d_gene: -; j_gene: TRBJ1-2; v_gene: TRBV24-1; CDR3nt: TGTGCCACCAGTGACTTAGACAGCCCCGGCTACACCTTC; CDR3aa: CATSDLDSPGYTF
abundance: -; d_gene: TRBD1; j_gene: TRBJ1-1; v_gene: TRBV19; CDR3nt: TGTGCCAGTAGTTACGACAGGGGTGTTGGCGCTGAAGCTTTCTTT; CDR3aa: CASSYDRGVGAEAFF
abundance: -; d_gene: TRBD2; j_gene: TRBJ2-5; v_gene: TRBV7-7; CDR3nt: TGTGCCAGCAGTACCGGGGGGGGGTCAGAGACCCAGTACTTC; CDR3aa: CASSTGGGSETQYF
abundance: once; d_gene: TRBD1; j_gene: TRBJ1-1; v_gene: TRBV5-1; CDR3nt: TGCGCCAGCAGCCCGGGACAGGTTGGGAACACTGAAGCTTTCTTT; CDR3aa: CASSPGQVGNTEAFF
abundance: -; d_gene: TRBD1; j_gene: TRBJ1-5; v_gene: TRBV2; CDR3nt: TGTGCCAGCGGACAGGATAGCAATCAGCCCCAGCATTTT; CDR3aa: CASGQDSNQPQHF
abundance: -; d_gene: TRBD2; j_gene: TRBJ2-1; v_gene: TRBV7-9; CDR3nt: TGTGCCAGCAGCTTAGCGGGACTAGCGGGAGACAATGAGCAGTTCTTC; CDR3aa: CASSLAGLAGDNEQFF
abundance: -; d_gene: TRBD1; j_gene: TRBJ2-1; v_gene: TRBV5-5; CDR3nt: TGTGCCAGCAGCTTTAAGGCCCTGACAGGGAGTACCTACAATGAGCAGTTCTTC; CDR3aa: CASSFKALTGSTYNEQFF
abundance: -; d_gene: -; j_gene: TRBJ1-2; v_gene: TRBV7-2; CDR3nt: TGTGCCAGCAGCCTTAAAGTGAGGGACTATGGCTACACCTTC; CDR3aa: CASSLKVRDYGYTF
abundance: -; d_gene: TRBD1; j_gene: TRBJ2-3; v_gene: TRBV18; CDR3nt: TGTGCCAGCTCACCCTCACACCGGGACAGGACTAGCACAGATACGCAGTATTTT; CDR3aa: CASSPSHRDRTSTDTQYF
abundance: -; d_gene: -; j_gene: TRBJ1-5; v_gene: TRBV5-1; CDR3nt: TGCGCCAGCAGCCTATCGCACGGGGATCAGCCCCAGCATTTT; CDR3aa: CASSLSHGDQPQHF
abundance: -; d_gene: -; j_gene: TRBJ1-5; v_gene: TRBV24-1; CDR3nt: TGTGCCACCAGTGAGGCAGGAGAGAAGGGGCAGCATTTT; CDR3aa: CATSEAGEKGQHF
abundance: -; d_gene: TRBD1; j_gene: TRBJ1-5; v_gene: TRBV19; CDR3nt: TGTGCCAGTTTCCCCGGGGGGACAGGGGCTGATCAGCCCCAGCATTTT; CDR3aa: CASFPGGTGADQPQHF
abundance: -; d_gene: TRBD2; j_gene: TRBJ2-4; v_gene: TRBV7-9; CDR3nt: TGTGCCAGCAGCAGGGGGACTAGCGGGAGCTCATCCAAAAACATTCAGTACTTC; CDR3aa: CASSRGTSGSSSKNIQYF
abundance: -; d_gene: -; j_gene: TRBJ2-7; v_gene: TRBV6-2/TRBV6-3; CDR3nt: TGTGCCAGCAGCTACTCAGCAAGGGGCCGAGAACTCTACGAGCAGTACTTC; CDR3aa: CASSYSARGRELYEQYF
abundance: -; d_gene: -; j_gene: TRBJ1-5; v_gene: TRBV7-8; CDR3nt: TGTGCCAGCAGCTTAGTCTCCCTCAATCAGCCCCAGCATTTT; CDR3aa: CASSLVSLNQPQHF
abundance: -; d_gene: -; j_gene: TRBJ2-5; v_gene: TRBV11-2; CDR3nt: TGTGCCAGCAGCTTAACGGTGGGGCCCCAAGAGACCCAGTACTTC; CDR3aa: CASSLTVGPQETQYF
abundance: -; d_gene: TRBD1; j_gene: TRBJ1-2; v_gene: TRBV7-9; CDR3nt: TGTGCCAGCAGCTTAACCCGGGACAGTTATGGCTACACCTTC; CDR3aa: CASSLTRDSYGYTF
abundance: -; d_gene: TRBD1; j_gene: TRBJ1-1; v_gene: TRBV14; CDR3nt: TGTGCCAGCAGCCAATACAGGGGCATGAACACTGAAGCTTTCTTT; CDR3aa: CASSQYRGMNTEAFF
abundance: -; d_gene: TRBD1; j_gene: TRBJ2-7; v_gene: TRBV19; CDR3nt: TGTGCCAGTAGTATAGGGAAACAGGGCAGGGGGGAGCAGTACTTC; CDR3aa: CASSIGKQGRGEQYF
abundance: -; d_gene: TRBD2; j_gene: TRBJ2-5; v_gene: TRBV19; CDR3nt: TGTGCCAGTAGTATAGGACTAGCGGGAGGGGAAGAGACCCAGTACTTC; CDR3aa: CASSIGLAGGEETQYF
abundance: -; d_gene: TRBD1; j_gene: TRBJ1-5; v_gene: TRBV18; CDR3nt: TGTGCCAGCTCGCCAAAGGGTTTGGGACAGACCTCGCATCAGCCCCAGCATTTT; CDR3aa: CASSPKGLGQTSHQPQHF
abundance: -; d_gene: -; j_gene: TRBJ2-7; v_gene: TRBV4-1; CDR3nt: TGCGCCAGCAGCCAAAGCAGGGTGATCTCCTACGAGCAGTACTTC; CDR3aa: CASSQSRVISYEQYF
abundance: -; d_gene: -; j_gene: TRBJ1-2; v_gene: TRBV7-2; CDR3nt: TGTGCCAGCAGCTTAGTCGGGGGGCAGGTTGGCTACACCTTC; CDR3aa: CASSLVGGQVGYTF
abundance: -; d_gene: -; j_gene: TRBJ2-3; v_gene: TRBV18; CDR3nt: TGTGCCAGCTCACCCCCTAGCGCCAGCACAGATACGCAGTATTTT; CDR3aa: CASSPPSASTDTQYF
abundance: -; d_gene: TRBD1; j_gene: TRBJ1-1; v_gene: TRBV18; CDR3nt: TGTGCCAGCTCACCAATCCCCGGGACAGACACTGAAGCTTTCTTT; CDR3aa: CASSPIPGTDTEAFF
abundance: -; d_gene: -; j_gene: TRBJ1-1; v_gene: TRBV18; CDR3nt: TGTGCCAGCCATCCTACCGACACTGAAGCTTTCTTT; CDR3aa: CASHPTDTEAFF
abundance: -; d_gene: -; j_gene: TRBJ1-5; v_gene: TRBV20-1; CDR3nt: TGCAGTGCTAGTGGGGCAGGGGGCAATCAGCCCCAGCATTTT; CDR3aa: CSASGAGGNQPQHF
abundance: -; d_gene: -; j_gene: TRBJ2-7; v_gene: TRBV2; CDR3nt: TGTGCCAGCACCGGTCGGGATAACTACGAGCAGTACTTC; CDR3aa: CASTGRDNYEQYF
abundance: -; d_gene: -; j_gene: TRBJ1-5; v_gene: TRBV7-6; CDR3nt: TGTGCCAGCAGCTTAGGCCGTACAGGGTTCGATAGCAATCAGCCCCAGCATTTT; CDR3aa: CASSLGRTGFDSNQPQHF